This T cell receptor beta chain was obtained from a study of cytomegalovirus exposure and HLA in healthy donors (dated by TCRdb to about 2017). A note on the overall study: According to a later analysis, one platform produced both the approximately 110 validation repertoires and the 666 repertoires of the first cohort. The study aimed to test whether cataloging public T cell receptors could reveal signatures of past pathogen exposure. Along with the roughly 670-subject first cohort, a separate validation cohort of over a hundred different subjects was used. To predict cytomegalovirus infection status, the study brought together high-throughput TCR immunosequencing, statistical association of individual TCRs with disease status, and machine learning.

Library method: the immunoSEQ multiplex PCR assay. In the paper's pipeline: To diagnose cytomegalovirus status from the catalog of TCR beta chain sequences, a statistical classification framework was built. The table was pulled from immuneACCESS by TCRdb, which kept in-frame rearrangements only. Such tables lose some clones; where checked, under half of the loss comes from unresolved V genes, and the rest has no known cause. The DNA gave D and trimming, while V, J and clone size come from that table. The sample table shows more than 85,000 clones, and 85% to 90% are seen once. Clones ranked in the top ten supply approximately 1.4% of the sample. The donors were included in the validation cohort of approximately 130 subjects, a group kept apart from the roughly 730-subject first cohort. Study-level results and caveats: The authors suggested that the approach could potentially be extended to other disease states and immunological phenotypes. Cytomegalovirus status was reported to be diagnosed by the classifier with high specificity and sensitivity in both the original and validation cohorts. A later analysis had no HLA typing for the validation cohort, so co-occurrence there was scored across all 130 or so repertoires. In the study, some 180 TCR beta chains were listed as associated with cytomegalovirus. Most TCR sequences were seen in very few donors, while some public TCRs were found in many individuals. Of the cluster scores, around 95% were above 0 in a later analysis, which found that TCRs clustered in the first cohort also tended to co-occur in the approximately 110 validation repertoires. A few of the identified cytomegalovirus-associated TCR beta chains were confirmed in vitro to be specific for cytomegalovirus antigens.

This clone turned up a few times. What antigen it recognizes has not been identified. No base quality values were provided; no much bigger clone lies one nucleotide off. The CDR3 goes from the cysteine to the phenylalanine over 16 residues. The kept DNA is CDR3 alone, 48 bases in frame from the first base. Relative to germline, V is 3 bases shorter and J is 5 bases shorter, with 14 bases between their ends. This chain joins TRBV23-1 to TRBJ1-6; the D gene cannot be resolved reliably. TRBV23-1 is placed among ORFs of uncertain function. The specimen sequenced was PBMCs. The clonotype originates from a woman aged 25 to 39 in good health and CMV-seropositive. This receptor carries the CDR3 CASSHLKRRDNSPLHF. The bases are TGCGCCAGCAGTCACCTAAAAAGGCGGGATAATTCACCCCTCCACTTT.